The TCR beta chain under discussion was sequenced for a study of cytomegalovirus exposure and HLA in healthy donors. Overall study findings and caveats: Prediction of most subjects' HLA-A and HLA-B alleles by TCR beta sequences was reportedly accurate.

This PCR relied on a set of 60 Vbeta primers and 13 Jbeta primers. The protocol was immunoSEQ multiplex PCR, while the TCRdb copy is restricted to in-frame clones and leaves out a portion. The top ten clones hold under 5.5% of a sample with 150,000 to 200,000 clones, about three quarters of them seen once. Trimming took 4 bases from V and 0 from J; bases not matched to a gene: 2. The CDR3 has 15 residues. Points on this clone: Antigen unknown.

The receptor comes from a man younger than 30 in good health and CMV-seropositive. This chain links TRBV23-1 with TRBJ1-4, with 7 nucleotides matching TRBD1. TRBV23-1 is recorded as an ORF, its role being uncertain. Sequenced sample: PBMCs. CDR3 nucleotide sequence: TGCGCCAGCAGTCTGGGACAGCCAACTAATGAAAAACTGTTTTTT. It codes for CASSLGQPTNEKLFF.